The 15 T cell receptor beta chains given below trace back to one sample, sequenced in a study of blood T cell repertoires in COVID-19 (dated by TCRdb to 2019 to 2021). The library was produced with the immunoSEQ multiplex PCR assay. What TCRdb holds here is the immuneACCESS table cut down to in-frame rearrangements. Part of the clones is not present; checked against another copy, under half of the missing clones reflect an unresolved V gene, and the others are unexplained. For this sample the table gives some 330,000 clones, of which approximately 92% were detected only once. The ten largest make up around a sixth of the sample. The sample consisted of PBMCs or T cells enriched from blood (not recorded which). These receptors were collected from a young woman who had recovered from COVID-19.

The V gene is TRBV30, the J gene TRBJ1-6, with 7 bases identical to TRBD1. With V trimmed by 1 base and J by 1 base, 10 bases remained unmatched. The CDR3 contains 18 residues. The V gene's germline CDR1 is GTSNPN and CDR2 SVGIG (reference sequence). In DNA form, the CDR3 reads TGTGCCTGGAGTGGGACTAAGACAGGGCGGTCCTATAATTCACCCCTCCACTTT. Its translation: CAWSGTKTGRSYNSPLHF.

The chain combines TRBV5-1 with TRBJ2-3; D unresolved. Trimming took off 3 bases at V and 0 bases at J, with 8 bases between the two ends. Germline V gene data show CDR1 as SGHRS and CDR2 as YFSETQ. The CDR3 consists of 14 residues. The CDR3 DNA reads as TGCGCCAGCAGCTCACCTACTAGCACAGATACGCAGTATTTT. Translation: CASSSPTSTDTQYF. The full variable domain, with the rest looked up from reference TRBV5-1 and TRBJ2-3, is KAGVTQTPRYLIKTRGQQVTLSCSPISGHRSVSWYQQTPGQGLQFLFEYFSETQRNKGNFPGRFSGRQFSNSRSEMNVSTLELGDSALYLCASSSPTSTDTQYFGPGTRLTVL.

The chain links TRBV9 to TRBJ1-1, with no clear D. Germline-derived CDR1 and CDR2 are SGDLS and YYNGEE. CDR3 size: 13 residues. The V end lost 4 bases, the J end lost 6 bases, and 13 bases lay between the germline ends. The CDR3 is CASSSQVGAEAFF. Written as DNA, the CDR3 is TGTGCCAGCAGCTCGCAGGTGGGAGCTGAAGCTTTCTTT.

V and J are TRBV13 and TRBJ1-2; D is possibly TRBD1 (6 bases). Germline values: CDR1 PRHDT, CDR2 FYEKMQ (reference sequence). CDR3 length: 14 residues. Trimming took off 5 bases at V and 4 bases at J, with 14 bases between the two ends. The CDR3, as DNA: TGTGCCAGCAGCCCCTCCAGGGGTCTCTATGGCTACACCTTC. This sequence encodes CASSPSRGLYGYTF.

CDR3 region: CSVEGGGRLPYEQYF. In DNA, the CDR3 is TGCAGCGTCGAGGGGGGCGGGAGACTTCCCTACGAGCAGTACTTC. The chain links TRBV29-1 to TRBJ2-7; tentatively, D is TRBD2 (7 bases). Germline CDR1 and CDR2: SQVTM and ANQGSEA. CDR3 size: 15 residues. V dropped 6 bases and J dropped 2 bases, with 20 bases sitting between them.

The rearrangement uses TRBV3-1 (or the pseudogene TRBV3-2) and TRBJ1-1, with D tentatively TRBD1 (6 bases). The CDR3 is made up of 14 amino acids. The V end was cut by 2 bases, the J end by 8 bases, with 15 bases between. CDR1 is LGHDT, CDR2 YNNKEL, per germline (reference sequence). The CDR3 here is CASSQTGTHREAFF. CDR3 bases: TGTGCCAGCAGCCAAACAGGGACGCACCGGGAAGCTTTCTTT.

The chain recombines TRBV3-1 (or the pseudogene TRBV3-2) with TRBJ1-1; tentative D call: TRBD1 (5 bases). CDR3 size: 13 residues. Germline V gene data show CDR1 as LGHDT and CDR2 as YNNKEL (reference sequence). V lost 5 bases, J lost 6 bases, and 13 bases lay in between. The CDR3 spells CASSLGPRAEAFF. CDR3 nucleotides: TGTGCCAGCAGCTTGGGGCCGCGAGCTGAAGCTTTCTTT.

The chain combines TRBV6-5 with TRBJ1-5; the D is unclear. Germline V gene lookup returns CDR1 MNHEY and CDR2 SVGAGI. Trimming cost V 8 bases and J 0 bases, with 11 bases left between them. This CDR3 is 14 amino acids long. The CDR3 spells CASASGDSNQPQHF. The CDR3 DNA follows: TGTGCCAGCGCGTCCGGGGATAGCAATCAGCCCCAGCATTTT.

The V call is TRBV6-6, the J call TRBJ2-3, with a weak D call TRBD1 (6 bases). The germline V and J ends were trimmed by 6 bases and 0 bases, with 13 bases remaining between them. Germline-derived CDR1 and CDR2 are MNHNY and SVGAGI (reference sequence). The CDR3 consists of 15 residues. The CDR3 protein is CASSSKGVSTDTQYF. The CDR3 DNA reads as TGTGCCAGCAGCTCTAAGGGGGTCAGCACAGATACGCAGTATTTT.

The count of this clone is one. The V and J genes are TRBV4-1 and TRBJ2-1; 11 bases agree with TRBD2. Germline loops: CDR1 MGHRA, CDR2 YSYEKL. The CDR3 spans 17 residues. V shed 4 bases, J shed 0 bases, and the junction held 5 bases outside the gene matches. Here the CDR3 DNA reads TGCGCCAGCAGCCGCGGCGGACTAGCGGGCTCCTACAATGAGCAGTTCTTC. Translated, it gives CASSRGGLAGSYNEQFF.

This sequence joins TRBV29-1 and TRBJ1-5; unclear D gene. V was cut by 3 bases and J by 1 base, with 7 bases left in between. Germline CDR1 is SQVTM and CDR2 is ANQGSEA. CDR3 size: 13 residues. CDR3 DNA sequence: TGCAGCGTTGAGACGGGAAGCAATCAGCCCCAGCATTTT. It specifies CSVETGSNQPQHF.

The chain combines TRBV18 with TRBJ2-1; 11 bases agree with TRBD2. J was trimmed by 7 bases and V by 3 bases; bases with no gene match: 5. The CDR3 is 15 amino acids. Germline V gives CDR1 KGHSH, CDR2 LQKENI. DNA for the CDR3: TGTGCCAGCTCACCGGTTACTAGCGGGGGTAATGAGCAGTTCTTC. Translated, it gives CASSPVTSGGNEQFF.

This sequence joins TRBV27 and TRBJ2-3; 7 nucleotides agree with TRBD2. The CDR3 covers 15 residues. Germline CDR1 is MNHEY and CDR2 is SMNVEV (reference sequence). V dropped 6 bases and J dropped 2; count of bases not matched to a gene: 8. The CDR3 region has the DNA TGTGCCAGCAGGCTCCGGGACTATAACACAGATACGCAGTATTTT. It is translated as CASRLRDYNTDTQYF.

This clone has a single count. The chain uses TRBV19 and TRBJ2-7; tentative D call: TRBD2 (5 bases). Looked up from germline, CDR1 is LNHDA and CDR2 is SQIVND (reference sequence). V was clipped by 5 bases and J by 0 bases, with 8 bases between them. CDR3 size: 13 residues. The CDR3 here is CASSGEYSYEQYF. CDR3 nucleotides: TGTGCCAGTAGTGGGGAGTACTCCTACGAGCAGTACTTC.

This clone was observed a single time. The V and J genes are TRBV7-9 and TRBJ1-4, with D uncertain. Per the germline V gene, CDR1 is SEHNR and CDR2 is FQNEAQ (reference sequence). V dropped 3 bases and J dropped 8 bases, with 7 bases sitting between them. CDR3 length: 12 residues. CDR3 amino acids: CASSFGREKLFF. The CDR3 region has the DNA TGTGCCAGCAGCTTCGGGAGGGAAAAACTGTTTTTT.